This T cell receptor (beta chain) was captured by sequencing in a study of cytomegalovirus exposure and HLA in healthy donors. In the study overall: The approximately 120 validation repertoires, a later analysis reported, used the same platform as the roughly 710 first-cohort repertoires. Study-wide results and caveats: The TCR clusters that emerged in the first cohort tended, a later analysis found, to co-occur in the approximately 130 validation repertoires.

Some clones are missing from TCRdb's copy, which holds only in-frame ones; the method was immunoSEQ multiplex PCR. Of about 140,000 clones listed, just under 85% are singletons. Of note for this clone: Its matching antigen is unknown.

The germline CDR1 and CDR2 sequences are LNHNV and YYDKDF (reference sequence). J gave up 2 bases and V 1 base, and 4 bases lay outside the gene matches. This CDR3 is built from 15 residues. Sequenced material: PBMCs. The receptor was isolated from a man aged 25-40 years in good health and CMV-seropositive. The gene calls are TRBV15 and TRBJ2-7; TRBD2 matches at 8 bases. This CDR3 reads CATSRGDSGAYEQYF. CDR3 nucleotide sequence: TGTGCCACCAGCAGAGGGGATAGCGGGGCCTACGAGCAGTACTTC. Filled out from reference TRBV15 and TRBJ2-7, the complete variable domain reads DAMVIQNPRYQVTQFGKPVTLSCSQTLNHNVMYWYQQKSSQAPKLLFHYYDKDFNNEADTPDNFQSRRPNTSFCFLDIRSPGLGDTAMYLCATSRGDSGAYEQYFGPGTRLTVT.